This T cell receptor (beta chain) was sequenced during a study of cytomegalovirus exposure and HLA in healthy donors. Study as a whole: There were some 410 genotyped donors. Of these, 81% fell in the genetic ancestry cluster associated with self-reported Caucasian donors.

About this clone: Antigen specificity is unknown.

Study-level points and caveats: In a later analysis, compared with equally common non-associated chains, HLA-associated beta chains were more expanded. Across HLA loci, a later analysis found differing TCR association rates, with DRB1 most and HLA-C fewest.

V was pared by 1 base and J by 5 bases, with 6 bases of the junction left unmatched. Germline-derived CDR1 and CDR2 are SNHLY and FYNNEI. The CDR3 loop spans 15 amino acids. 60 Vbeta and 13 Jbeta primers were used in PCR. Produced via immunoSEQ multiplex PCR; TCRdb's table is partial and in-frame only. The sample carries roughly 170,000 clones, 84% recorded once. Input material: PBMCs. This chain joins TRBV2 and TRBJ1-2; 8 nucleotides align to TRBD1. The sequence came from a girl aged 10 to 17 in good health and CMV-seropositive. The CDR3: CASSEEGNRGYGYTF. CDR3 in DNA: TGTGCCAGCAGTGAAGAGGGTAACAGGGGGTATGGCTACACCTTC.